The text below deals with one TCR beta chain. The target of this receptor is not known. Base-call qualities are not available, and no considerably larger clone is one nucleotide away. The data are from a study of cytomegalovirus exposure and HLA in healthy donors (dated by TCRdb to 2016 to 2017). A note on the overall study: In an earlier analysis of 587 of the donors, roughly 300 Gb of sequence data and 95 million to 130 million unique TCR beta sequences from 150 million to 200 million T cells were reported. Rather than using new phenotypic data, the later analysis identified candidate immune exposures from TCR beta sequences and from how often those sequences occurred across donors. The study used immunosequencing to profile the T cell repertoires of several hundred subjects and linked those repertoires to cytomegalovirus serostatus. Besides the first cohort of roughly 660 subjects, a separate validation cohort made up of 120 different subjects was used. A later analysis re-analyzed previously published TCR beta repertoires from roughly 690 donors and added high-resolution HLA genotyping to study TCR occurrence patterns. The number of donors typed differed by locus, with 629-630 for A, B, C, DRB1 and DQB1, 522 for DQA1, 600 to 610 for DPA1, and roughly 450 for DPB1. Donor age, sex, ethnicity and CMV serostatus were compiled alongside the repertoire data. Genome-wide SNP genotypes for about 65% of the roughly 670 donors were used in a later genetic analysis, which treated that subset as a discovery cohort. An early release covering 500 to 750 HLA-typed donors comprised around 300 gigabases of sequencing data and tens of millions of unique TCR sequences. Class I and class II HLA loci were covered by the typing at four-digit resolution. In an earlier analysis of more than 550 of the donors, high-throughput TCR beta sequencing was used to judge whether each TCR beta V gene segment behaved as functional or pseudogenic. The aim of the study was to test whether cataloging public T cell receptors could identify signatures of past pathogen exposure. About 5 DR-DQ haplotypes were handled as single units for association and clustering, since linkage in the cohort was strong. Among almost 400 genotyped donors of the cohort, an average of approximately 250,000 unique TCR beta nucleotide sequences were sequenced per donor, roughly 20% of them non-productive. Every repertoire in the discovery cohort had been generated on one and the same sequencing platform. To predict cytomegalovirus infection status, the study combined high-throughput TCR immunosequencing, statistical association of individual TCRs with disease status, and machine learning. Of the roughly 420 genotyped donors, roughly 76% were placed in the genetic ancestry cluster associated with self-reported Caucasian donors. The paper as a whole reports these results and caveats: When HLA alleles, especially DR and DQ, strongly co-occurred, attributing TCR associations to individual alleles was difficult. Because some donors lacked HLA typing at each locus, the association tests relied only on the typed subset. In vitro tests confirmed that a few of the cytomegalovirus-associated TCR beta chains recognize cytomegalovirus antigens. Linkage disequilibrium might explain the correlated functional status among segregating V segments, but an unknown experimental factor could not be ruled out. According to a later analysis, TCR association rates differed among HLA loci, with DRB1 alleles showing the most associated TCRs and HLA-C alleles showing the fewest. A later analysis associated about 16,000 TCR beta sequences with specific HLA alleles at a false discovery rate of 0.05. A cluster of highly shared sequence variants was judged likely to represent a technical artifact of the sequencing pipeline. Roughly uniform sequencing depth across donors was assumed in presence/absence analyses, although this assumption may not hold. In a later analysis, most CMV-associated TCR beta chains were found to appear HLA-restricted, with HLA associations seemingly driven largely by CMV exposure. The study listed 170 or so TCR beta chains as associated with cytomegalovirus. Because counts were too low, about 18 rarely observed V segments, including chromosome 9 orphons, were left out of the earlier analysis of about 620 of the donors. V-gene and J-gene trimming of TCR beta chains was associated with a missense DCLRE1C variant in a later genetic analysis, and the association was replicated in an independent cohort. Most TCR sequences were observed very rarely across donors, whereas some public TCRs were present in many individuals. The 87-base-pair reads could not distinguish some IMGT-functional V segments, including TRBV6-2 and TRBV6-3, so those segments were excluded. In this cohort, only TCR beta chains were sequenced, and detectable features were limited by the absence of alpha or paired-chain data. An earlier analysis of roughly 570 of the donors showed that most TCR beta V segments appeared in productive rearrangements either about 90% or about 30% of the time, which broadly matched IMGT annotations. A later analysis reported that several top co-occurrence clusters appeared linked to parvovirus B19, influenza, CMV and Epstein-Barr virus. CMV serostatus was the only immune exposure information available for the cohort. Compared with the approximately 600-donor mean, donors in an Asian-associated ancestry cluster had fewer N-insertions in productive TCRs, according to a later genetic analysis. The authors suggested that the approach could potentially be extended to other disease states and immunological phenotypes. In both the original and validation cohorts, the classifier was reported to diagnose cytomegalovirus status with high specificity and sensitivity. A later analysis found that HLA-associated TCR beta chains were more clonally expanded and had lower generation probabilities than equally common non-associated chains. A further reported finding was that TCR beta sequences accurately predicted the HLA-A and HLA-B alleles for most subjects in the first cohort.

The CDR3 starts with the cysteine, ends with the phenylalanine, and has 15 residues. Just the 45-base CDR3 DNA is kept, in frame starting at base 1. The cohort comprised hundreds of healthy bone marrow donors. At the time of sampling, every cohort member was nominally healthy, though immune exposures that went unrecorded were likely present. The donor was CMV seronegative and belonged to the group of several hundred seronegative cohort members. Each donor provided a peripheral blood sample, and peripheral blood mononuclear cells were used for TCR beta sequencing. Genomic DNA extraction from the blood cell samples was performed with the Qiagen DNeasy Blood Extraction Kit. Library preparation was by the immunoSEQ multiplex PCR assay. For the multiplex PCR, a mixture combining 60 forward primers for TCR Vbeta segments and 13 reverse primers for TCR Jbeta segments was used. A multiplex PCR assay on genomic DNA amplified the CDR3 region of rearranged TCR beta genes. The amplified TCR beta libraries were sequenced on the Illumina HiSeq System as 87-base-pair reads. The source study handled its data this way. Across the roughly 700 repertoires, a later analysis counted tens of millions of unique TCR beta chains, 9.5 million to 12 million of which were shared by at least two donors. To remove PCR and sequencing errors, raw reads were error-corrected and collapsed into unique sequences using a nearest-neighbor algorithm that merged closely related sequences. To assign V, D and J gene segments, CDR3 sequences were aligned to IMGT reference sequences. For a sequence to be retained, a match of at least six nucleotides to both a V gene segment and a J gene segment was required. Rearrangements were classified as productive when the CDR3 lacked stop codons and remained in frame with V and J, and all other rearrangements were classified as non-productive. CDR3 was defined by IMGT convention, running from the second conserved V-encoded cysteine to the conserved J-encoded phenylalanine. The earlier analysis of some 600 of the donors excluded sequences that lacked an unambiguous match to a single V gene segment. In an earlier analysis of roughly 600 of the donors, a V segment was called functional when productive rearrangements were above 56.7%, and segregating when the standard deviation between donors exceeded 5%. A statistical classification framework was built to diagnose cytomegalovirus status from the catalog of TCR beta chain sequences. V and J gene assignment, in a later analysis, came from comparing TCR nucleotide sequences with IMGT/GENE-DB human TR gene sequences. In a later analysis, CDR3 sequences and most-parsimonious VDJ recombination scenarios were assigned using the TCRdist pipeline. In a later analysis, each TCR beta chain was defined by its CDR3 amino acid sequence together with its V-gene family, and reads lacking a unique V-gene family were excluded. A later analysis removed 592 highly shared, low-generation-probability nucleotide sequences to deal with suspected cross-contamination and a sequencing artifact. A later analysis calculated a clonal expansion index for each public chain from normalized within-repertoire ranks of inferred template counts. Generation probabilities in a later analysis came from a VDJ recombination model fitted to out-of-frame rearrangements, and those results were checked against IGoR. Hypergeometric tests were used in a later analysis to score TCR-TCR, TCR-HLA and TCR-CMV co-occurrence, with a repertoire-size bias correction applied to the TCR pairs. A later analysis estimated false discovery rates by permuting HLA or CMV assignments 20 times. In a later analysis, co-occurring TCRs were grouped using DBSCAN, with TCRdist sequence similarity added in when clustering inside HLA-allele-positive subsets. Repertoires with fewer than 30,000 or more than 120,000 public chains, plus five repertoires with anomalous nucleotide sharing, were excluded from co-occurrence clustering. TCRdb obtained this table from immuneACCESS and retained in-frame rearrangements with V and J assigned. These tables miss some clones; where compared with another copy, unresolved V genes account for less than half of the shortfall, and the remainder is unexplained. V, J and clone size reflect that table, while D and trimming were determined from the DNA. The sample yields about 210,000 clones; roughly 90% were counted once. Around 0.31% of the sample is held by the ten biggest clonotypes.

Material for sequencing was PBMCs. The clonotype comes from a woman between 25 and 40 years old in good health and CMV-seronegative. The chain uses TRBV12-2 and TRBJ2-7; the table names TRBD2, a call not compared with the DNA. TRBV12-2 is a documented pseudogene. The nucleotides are TGTGCAAGTCGCTTATGTAGCGCCCTTCACTACGAGCAGTACTTC. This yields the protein CASRLCSALHYEQYF.